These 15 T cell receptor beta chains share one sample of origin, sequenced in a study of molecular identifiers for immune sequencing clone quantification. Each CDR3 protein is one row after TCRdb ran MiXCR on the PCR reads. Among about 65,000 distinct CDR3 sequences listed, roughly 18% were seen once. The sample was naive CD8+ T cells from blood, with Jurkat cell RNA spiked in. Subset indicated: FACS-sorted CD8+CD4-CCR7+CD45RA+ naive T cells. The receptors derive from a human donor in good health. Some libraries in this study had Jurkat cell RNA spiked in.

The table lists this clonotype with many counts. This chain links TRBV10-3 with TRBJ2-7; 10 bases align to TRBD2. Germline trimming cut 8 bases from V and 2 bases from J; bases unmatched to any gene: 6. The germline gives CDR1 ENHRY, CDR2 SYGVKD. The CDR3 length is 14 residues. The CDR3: CAIGLGTSAYEQYF. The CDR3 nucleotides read TGTGCCATCGGCCTGGGGACTAGCGCCTACGAGCAGTACTTC.

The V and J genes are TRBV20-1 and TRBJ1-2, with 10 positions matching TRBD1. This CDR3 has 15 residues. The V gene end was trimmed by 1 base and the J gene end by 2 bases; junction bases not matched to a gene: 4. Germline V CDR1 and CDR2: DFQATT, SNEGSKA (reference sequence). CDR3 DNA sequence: TGCAGTGCTAGAGTCCCGGGACAGGGGAACTATGGCTACACCTTC. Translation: CSARVPGQGNYGYTF.

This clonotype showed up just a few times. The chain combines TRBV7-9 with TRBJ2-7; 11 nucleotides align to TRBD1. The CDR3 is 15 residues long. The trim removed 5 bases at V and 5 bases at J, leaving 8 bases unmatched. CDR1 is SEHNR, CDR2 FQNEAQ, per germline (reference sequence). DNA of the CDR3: TGTGCCAGCAGCACGGGACAGGGGGTCCTTGACGAGCAGTACTTC. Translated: CASSTGQGVLDEQYF.

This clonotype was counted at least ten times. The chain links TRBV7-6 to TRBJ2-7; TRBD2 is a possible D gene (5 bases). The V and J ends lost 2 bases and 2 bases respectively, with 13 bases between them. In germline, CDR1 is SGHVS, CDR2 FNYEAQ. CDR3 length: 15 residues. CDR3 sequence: CASSLKPDGAYEQYF. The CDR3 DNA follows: TGTGCCAGCAGCTTAAAGCCAGACGGGGCCTACGAGCAGTACTTC.

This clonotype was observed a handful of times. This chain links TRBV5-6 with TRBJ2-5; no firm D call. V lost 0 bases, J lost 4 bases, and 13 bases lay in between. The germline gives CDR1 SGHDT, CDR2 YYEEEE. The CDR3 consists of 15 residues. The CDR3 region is CASSLGGWSGETQYF. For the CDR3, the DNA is TGTGCCAGCAGCTTGGGGGGATGGTCCGGAGAGACCCAGTACTTC.

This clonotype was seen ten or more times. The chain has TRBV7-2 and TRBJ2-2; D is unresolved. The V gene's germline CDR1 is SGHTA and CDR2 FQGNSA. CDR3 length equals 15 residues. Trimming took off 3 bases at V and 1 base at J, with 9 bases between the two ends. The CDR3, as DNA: TGTGCCAGCAGCTTTACGGTAGAGAACACCGGGGAGCTGTTTTTT. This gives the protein CASSFTVENTGELFF.

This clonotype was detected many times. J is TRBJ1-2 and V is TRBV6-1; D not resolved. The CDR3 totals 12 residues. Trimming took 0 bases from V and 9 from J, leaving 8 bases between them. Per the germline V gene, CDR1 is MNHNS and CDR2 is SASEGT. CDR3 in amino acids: CASSEAADSYTF. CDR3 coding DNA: TGTGCCAGCAGTGAAGCGGCCGACAGCTACACCTTC.

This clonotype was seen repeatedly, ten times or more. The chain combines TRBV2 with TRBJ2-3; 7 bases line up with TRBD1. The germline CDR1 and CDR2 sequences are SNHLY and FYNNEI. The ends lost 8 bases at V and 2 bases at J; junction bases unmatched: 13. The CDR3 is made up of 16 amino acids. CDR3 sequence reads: CASEGHGTETTDTQYF. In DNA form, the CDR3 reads TGTGCCAGCGAGGGGCATGGGACAGAGACCACAGATACGCAGTATTTT.

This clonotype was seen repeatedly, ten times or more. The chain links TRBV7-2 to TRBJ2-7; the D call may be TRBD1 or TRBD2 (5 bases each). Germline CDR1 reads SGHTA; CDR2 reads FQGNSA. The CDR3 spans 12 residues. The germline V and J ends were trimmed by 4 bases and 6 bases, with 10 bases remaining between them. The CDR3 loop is CASSWGTAEQYF. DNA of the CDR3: TGTGCCAGCAGCTGGGGGACCGCCGAGCAGTACTTC.

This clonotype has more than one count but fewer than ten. CDR3 region: CASREANFGSSFEQYF. CDR3 sequence (DNA): TGTGCCAGCAGGGAAGCTAATTTTGGTTCGTCGTTCGAGCAGTACTTC. The rearrangement joins TRBV5-6 to TRBJ2-7, with D uncertain. CDR1 is SGHDT, CDR2 YYEEEE, per germline. The V end lost 5 bases, the J end lost 6 bases, and 24 bases lay between the germline ends. The CDR3 has 16 amino acids.

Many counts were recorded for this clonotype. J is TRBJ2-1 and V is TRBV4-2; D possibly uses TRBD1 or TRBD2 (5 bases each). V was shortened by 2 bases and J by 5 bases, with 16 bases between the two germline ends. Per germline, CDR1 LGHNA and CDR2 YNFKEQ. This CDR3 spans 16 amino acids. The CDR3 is CASSQTHGTTHNEQFF. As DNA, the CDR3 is TGTGCCAGCAGCCAAACCCACGGGACGACCCACAATGAGCAGTTCTTC.

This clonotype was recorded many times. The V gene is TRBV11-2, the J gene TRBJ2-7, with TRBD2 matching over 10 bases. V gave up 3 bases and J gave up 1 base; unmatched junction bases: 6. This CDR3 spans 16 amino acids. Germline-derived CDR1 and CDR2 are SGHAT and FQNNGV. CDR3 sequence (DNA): TGTGCCAGCAGCTTGGATGGACTAGCGGCATCCTACGAGCAGTACTTC. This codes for CASSLDGLAASYEQYF.

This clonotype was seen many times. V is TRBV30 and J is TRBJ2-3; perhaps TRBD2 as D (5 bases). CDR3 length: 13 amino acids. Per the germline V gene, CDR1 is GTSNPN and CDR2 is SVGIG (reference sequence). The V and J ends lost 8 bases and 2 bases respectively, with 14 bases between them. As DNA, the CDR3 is TGTGCCGTTAAGAGCGACTACACAGATACGCAGTATTTT. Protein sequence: CAVKSDYTDTQYF.

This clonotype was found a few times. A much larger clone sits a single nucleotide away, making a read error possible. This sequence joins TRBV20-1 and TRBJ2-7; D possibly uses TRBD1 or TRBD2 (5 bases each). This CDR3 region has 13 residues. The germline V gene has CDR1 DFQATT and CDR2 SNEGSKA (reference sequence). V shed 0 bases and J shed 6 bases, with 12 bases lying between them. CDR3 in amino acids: CSARDPRGCEQYF. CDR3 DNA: TGCAGTGCTAGAGATCCGAGGGGATGCGAGCAGTACTTC.

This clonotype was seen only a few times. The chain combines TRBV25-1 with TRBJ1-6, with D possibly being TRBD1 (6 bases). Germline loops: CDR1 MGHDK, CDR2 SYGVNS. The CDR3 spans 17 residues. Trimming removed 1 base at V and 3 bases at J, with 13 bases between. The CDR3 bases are TGTGCCAGCAGTGAATCCGGAAGGGGGGGCTATAATTCACCCCTCCACTTT. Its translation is CASSESGRGGYNSPLHF.